This T cell receptor (beta chain) was identified during a study of OX40 agonist ivuxolimab in advanced cancers. Overall study context: Dose-escalation patients' cancers were hepatocellular carcinoma, melanoma, renal cell or head and neck cancer. General study results and limits: At doses 0.1 to 3.0 mg/kg, CD4+ and CD8+ clones expanded.

Autoimmune disease history or systemic immunosuppression was exclusionary. With respect to this clone: Its antigen is currently unknown.

V lost 7 bases and J 2 bases, leaving 15 bases between the germline ends. Looked up from germline, CDR1 is MNHNS and CDR2 is SASEGT. The CDR3 is 14 residues long. Produced via immunoSEQ multiplex PCR; TCRdb's table is partial and in-frame only. The sample yields around 76,000 clones, roughly 89% seen once. The sequence was collected from an adult with an advanced solid tumor such as melanoma, head and neck, liver or kidney cancer. The chain employs TRBV6-1 and TRBJ2-7; D might be TRBD2 (5 bases). Sample: CD4+ or CD8+ T cells sorted from blood, taken in a trial of the OX40 agonist ivuxolimab. CDR3 bases: TGTGCCAGCAATAGTAGAGGGTTCCCCTACGAGCAGTACTTC. Translation: CASNSRGFPYEQYF.